This TCR beta chain stems from a study of blood T cell repertoires in COVID-19. Turning to the study itself: Some COVID-19 samples were acute and others convalescent; all came from the United States, Italy and Spain. PBMCs, B-cell-depleted T cells, or T cells were the source of the cDNA or gDNA that made up the material.

The repertoire was sequenced with immunoSEQ multiplex PCR; TCRdb's copy has only in-frame clones and lacks some. The data contain 210,000 or so clones, roughly 81% of them singletons. Looked up from germline, CDR1 is SGDLS and CDR2 is YYNGEE. This CDR3 spans 16 amino acids. Trimming cost V 0 bases and J 2 bases; bases outside gene matches: 7. Sample: peripheral blood. The chain joins TRBV9 to TRBJ2-5, with 7 bases lining up with TRBD2. This receptor was identified in a woman between 45 and 65 years old with active or convalescent COVID-19. CDR3 residues: CASSVDGKRGQETQYF. In nucleotides, the CDR3 is TGTGCCAGCAGCGTAGACGGGAAGCGGGGTCAAGAGACCCAGTACTTC.